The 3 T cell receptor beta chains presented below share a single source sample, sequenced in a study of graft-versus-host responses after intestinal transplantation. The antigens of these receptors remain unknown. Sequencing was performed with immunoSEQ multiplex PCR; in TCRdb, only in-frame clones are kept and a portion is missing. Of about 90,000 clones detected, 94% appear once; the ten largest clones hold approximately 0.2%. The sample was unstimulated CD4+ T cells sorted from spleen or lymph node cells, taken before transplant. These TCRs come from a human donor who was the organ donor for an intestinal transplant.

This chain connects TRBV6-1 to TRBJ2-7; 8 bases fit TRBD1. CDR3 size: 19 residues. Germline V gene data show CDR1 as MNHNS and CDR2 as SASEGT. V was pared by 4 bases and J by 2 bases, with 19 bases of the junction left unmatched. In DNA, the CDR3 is TGTGCCAGCAGTGGAGTAGGGTTGGGACAGGCCTCTTGGGCCTACGAGCAGTACTTC. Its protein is CASSGVGLGQASWAYEQYF.

The CDR3 DNA follows: TGCGCCAGCAGCTTGGACGGACGGTTTAATCAGCCCCAGCATTTT. It is translated as CASSLDGRFNQPQHF. This chain links TRBV5-1 with TRBJ1-5; D is ambiguous. CDR3 length: 15 residues. CDR1 and CDR2 (germline): SGHRS, YFSETQ. The V and J ends lost 0 bases and 4 bases respectively, with 11 bases between them.

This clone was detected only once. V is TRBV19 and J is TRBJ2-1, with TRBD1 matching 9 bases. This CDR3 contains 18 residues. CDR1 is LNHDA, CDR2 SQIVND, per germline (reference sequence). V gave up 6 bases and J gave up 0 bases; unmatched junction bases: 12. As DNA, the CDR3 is TGTGCCAGTAGAAAGGGACAGGGTAGGGGAATCTCCTACAATGAGCAGTTCTTC. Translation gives CASRKGQGRGISYNEQFF.